The rows below give T cell receptor beta chains drawn from one sample of a study of cytomegalovirus exposure and HLA in healthy donors. The table came from immunoSEQ multiplex PCR; TCRdb's copy has only in-frame clones and leaves some out. Of about 90,000 clones in the sample, around 62% are singletons; the top ten hold approximately 5%. The specimen was PBMCs. These receptors were taken from a woman in her 30s in good health and CMV-seropositive. Both conserved end residues are part of each CDR3. D genes are given only for firm matches. Size is omitted from some rows. Given values are once, few, many or a class for expanded clones.

>TRBJ2-2|few|TRBV6-4|TRBD1
CASSKLGQGANTGELFF
TGTGCCAGCAGCAAGTTGGGACAGGGGGCTAACACCGGGGAGCTGTTTTTT
>TRBJ1-4|few|TRBV7-2|TRBD1
CASSLGTGGSEKLFF
TGTGCCAGCAGCTTAGGTACAGGGGGAAGTGAAAAACTGTTTTTT
>TRBJ1-4|.|TRBV6-7|.
CASSQSIKREKLFF
TGTGCCAGCAGCCAATCAATAAAGAGGGAAAAACTGTTTTTT
>TRBJ2-3|.|TRBV2|TRBD1
CASSLTGGGTDTQYF
TGTGCCAGCAGCCTGACAGGGGGAGGCACAGATACGCAGTATTTT
>TRBJ2-7|once|TRBV10-3|TRBD1
CAISDLRGGQGLRLYEQYF
TGTGCCATCAGTGATCTCAGGGGAGGACAGGGATTAAGACTCTACGAGCAGTACTTC
>TRBJ2-7|.|TRBV10-3|.
CATFDGARYEQYF
TGTGCCACCTTCGATGGAGCCCGTTACGAGCAGTACTTC
>TRBJ2-4|.|TRBV23-1|TRBD2
CASSFGPTRGGPWIYF
TGCGCCAGCAGTTTTGGGCCGACCCGCGGGGGGCCGTGGATATACTTC
>TRBJ1-1|few|TRBV18|TRBD1
CASSRPGTEKAFF
TGTGCCAGCTCACGCCCCGGGACAGAAAAAGCTTTCTTT
>TRBJ1-6|once|TRBV4-2|.
CASSQDHGVYYNSPPHF
TGTGCCAGCAGCCAAGATCACGGGGTTTACTATAATTCACCCCCCCACTTT
>TRBJ1-1|.|TRBV11-2|TRBD1
CASSFVGQSTEAFF
TGTGCCAGCAGCTTCGTGGGACAGAGCACTGAAGCTTTCTTT
>TRBJ1-6|.|TRBV18|.
CASSPGGSYYNSPLHF
TGTGCCAGCTCACCAGGAGGCAGCTACTATAATTCACCCCTCCACTTT
>TRBJ2-1|.|TRBV9|TRBD2
CASSFGGDNEQFF
TGTGCCAGCAGCTTCGGGGGGGACAATGAGCAGTTCTTC
>TRBJ1-6|.|TRBV10-1|TRBD1
CASSGDRGKHNSPLHF
TGCGCCAGCAGTGGGGACAGGGGCAAACATAATTCACCCCTCCACTTT
>TRBJ1-2|few|TRBV19|TRBD1
CASSFGQGGYPF
TGTGCCAGTAGTTTCGGACAGGGCGGCTACCCCTTC
>TRBJ1-1|.|TRBV18|TRBD1
CASSLRDSMTEAFF
TGTGCCAGCTCACTCCGGGACAGTATGACTGAAGCTTTCTTT
>TRBJ2-2|.|TRBV6-6|TRBD1
CASSFLQGQPTGELFF
TGTGCCAGCAGTTTCCTCCAGGGACAGCCCACCGGGGAGCTGTTTTTT
>TRBJ2-3|.|TRBV4-1|.
CASSHPADTQYF
TGCGCCAGCAGCCACCCCGCAGATACGCAGTATTTT
>TRBJ2-2|.|TRBV4-2|.
CASSQAPTRNPLPRAHHTGELFF
TGTGCCAGCAGCCAAGCCCCTACCCGAAACCCATTACCGAGGGCTCATCACACCGGGGAGCTGTTTTTT
>TRBJ2-1|few|TRBV18|TRBD2
CASSPGLGGDSRNEQFF
TGTGCCAGCTCACCAGGACTAGGTGGCGACAGTCGCAATGAGCAGTTCTTC
>TRBJ2-7|.|TRBV6-1|TRBD1
CASSVFTGAYEQYF
TGTGCCAGCAGTGTTTTCACAGGGGCCTACGAGCAGTACTTC
>TRBJ2-2|.|TRBV6-6|TRBD2
CASSVTSGGTGELFF
TGTGCCAGCAGTGTGACTAGCGGGGGCACCGGGGAGCTGTTTTTT
>TRBJ1-2|.|TRBV25-1|.
CASSEGGRSGYTF
TGTGCCAGCAGTGAAGGAGGGCGGAGCGGCTACACCTTC
>TRBJ1-1|few|TRBV7-9|.
CASSSYHTEAFF
TGTGCCAGCAGCTCTTATCACACTGAAGCTTTCTTT
>TRBJ2-7|.|TRBV13|TRBD2
CASSLTSGGRGRYEQYF
TGTGCCAGCAGCTTGACTAGCGGGGGGAGGGGGCGGTACGAGCAGTACTTC
>TRBJ2-3|.|TRBV7-3|.
CASSSPGFTDTQYF
TGTGCCAGCAGCTCACCGGGATTCACAGATACGCAGTATTTT
>TRBJ2-1|.|TRBV30|TRBD2
CAWGTSGGIGQFF
TGTGCCTGGGGGACTAGCGGGGGGATCGGGCAGTTCTTC
>TRBJ1-2|.|TRBV9|TRBD1
CASSVGPGQGFGYTF
TGTGCCAGCAGCGTAGGACCGGGACAGGGATTTGGCTACACCTTC
>TRBJ2-1|.|TRBV9|TRBD2
CASSVGTSGGEEQFF
TGTGCCAGCAGCGTCGGGACTAGCGGGGGTGAGGAGCAGTTCTTC
>TRBJ2-2|.|TRBV6-1|TRBD2
CASSEPGGVAGELFF
TGTGCCAGCAGCGAGCCGGGGGGTGTCGCCGGGGAGCTGTTTTTT
>TRBJ1-5|.|TRBV4-1|.
CASSQALGASYQPQHF
TGCGCCAGCAGCCAGGCCCTCGGAGCGAGCTATCAGCCCCAGCATTTT
>TRBJ1-4|.|TRBV28|.
CASSSGKYEKLFF
TGTGCCAGCAGTTCAGGGAAGTACGAAAAACTGTTTTTT
>TRBJ2-3|.|TRBV28|.
CASSYGASTDTQYF
TGTGCCAGCAGCTATGGGGCTAGCACAGATACGCAGTATTTT
>TRBJ2-7|.|TRBV6-1|.
CASSEEGGLYEQYF
TGTGCCAGCAGTGAGGAGGGGGGGCTATACGAGCAGTACTTC
>TRBJ2-5|once|TRBV27|TRBD2
CASSLALAGVETQYF
TGTGCCAGCAGTTTAGCGCTAGCGGGGGTGGAGACCCAGTACTTC
>TRBJ1-2|.|TRBV19|.
CASSIVYRERYGYTF
TGTGCCAGTAGTATAGTGTACAGGGAGAGGTATGGCTACACCTTC
>TRBJ1-2|.|TRBV18|.
CASSPPNGLDYGYTF
TGTGCCAGCTCACCACCGAATGGCCTAGACTATGGCTACACCTTC
>TRBJ2-7|.|TRBV18|.
CASSPPGRGPYEQYF
TGTGCCAGCTCACCACCGGGCAGGGGTCCCTACGAGCAGTACTTC
>TRBJ1-2|once|TRBV28|TRBD1
CASRGPGQGDSYTF
TGTGCCAGCAGGGGACCGGGACAGGGGGATAGCTACACCTTC
>TRBJ2-6|.|TRBV6-1|.
CASSEALYSPGRASGANVLTF
TGTGCCAGCAGTGAAGCGCTTTATTCGCCGGGCAGGGCGTCTGGGGCCAACGTCCTGACTTTC
>TRBJ2-3|.|TRBV25-1|TRBD2
CASSRTSGITDTQYF
TGTGCCAGCAGTAGGACTAGCGGGATCACAGATACGCAGTATTTT
>TRBJ1-1|.|TRBV7-2|.
CASSQVLNTEAFF
TGTGCCAGCAGCCAGGTCTTGAACACTGAAGCTTTCTTT
>TRBJ1-1|.|TRBV11-2|TRBD1
CASSLDLTGSAAFF
TGTGCCAGCAGCTTAGATTTGACAGGGAGTGCGGCTTTCTTT
>TRBJ2-5|.|TRBV6-5|.
CASRDGGPAETQYF
TGTGCCAGCAGGGACGGGGGGCCGGCGGAGACCCAGTACTTC
>TRBJ2-7|.|TRBV14|TRBD1
CASSQEGTGSYEQYF
TGTGCCAGCAGCCAAGAAGGGACAGGGAGTTACGAGCAGTACTTC
>TRBJ2-7|once|TRBV6-6|TRBD1
CASSYSRGQGVYEQYF
TGTGCCAGCAGTTACTCGAGGGGACAGGGTGTATACGAGCAGTACTTC
>TRBJ1-2|.|TRBV6-5|TRBD1
CASSYSSGQGSGYTF
TGTGCCAGCAGTTACTCGTCGGGACAGGGGAGCGGCTACACCTTC
>TRBJ2-3|.|TRBV9|TRBD2
CASSDGLADTQYF
TGTGCCAGCAGCGACGGACTAGCGGATACGCAGTATTTT
>TRBJ1-2|.|TRBV11-2|TRBD1
CASSLQGAGSTF
TGTGCCAGCAGCTTACAGGGGGCGGGGTCCACCTTC
>TRBJ2-2|.|TRBV7-9|.
CASSAPSDRQNTGELFF
TGTGCCAGCAGCGCCCCTTCTGACAGACAGAACACCGGGGAGCTGTTTTTT
>TRBJ2-2|.|TRBV7-3|.
CASSFGGHAGELFF
TGTGCCAGCAGCTTCGGCGGTCACGCCGGGGAGCTGTTTTTT
>TRBJ1-4|.|TRBV7-2|.
CASSLAYSEKLFF
TGTGCCAGCAGCTTAGCGTACAGTGAAAAACTGTTTTTT
>TRBJ2-3|.|TRBV28|.
CASRFPNPTDTQYF
TGTGCCAGCAGGTTCCCTAACCCCACAGATACGCAGTATTTT